These T cell receptor beta chains were read from a single sample in a study of T cell responses to AZD1222 COVID-19 vaccine. TCRdb keeps only in-frame clones here, not all; method: immunoSEQ multiplex PCR. The sample holds approximately 110,000 clones; more than 75% are singletons and the top ten take about 4.5%. The sequencing here drew on peripheral blood, taken 28 days after the second AZD1222 dose. The receptors stem from an adult who received the AZD1222 COVID-19 vaccine. CDR3s include the opening cysteine and the closing phenylalanine or tryptophan. The order of the fields is CDR3 protein, CDR3 DNA, D gene, V gene, CDR3 length, J gene, clone size. The D gene is left open where the match is weak. Clone size appears in some rows only: once, few, many, or a class for an expanded clone.

CASIPSVDNEQFF	TGTGCCAGCATCCCTAGTGTGGACAATGAGCAGTTCTTC	.	TRBV2	13	TRBJ2-1	.
CASSKDPRRDRECYTF	TGTGCCAGCAGCAAAGACCCGAGGAGGGACAGGGAATGCTACACCTTC	.	TRBV21-1	16	TRBJ1-2	few
CASRNRGSSYEQYF	TGTGCCAGCAGGAACAGGGGGAGCTCCTACGAGCAGTACTTC	TRBD1	TRBV25-1	14	TRBJ2-7	.
CASSLSQRTDTQYF	TGTGCCAGCAGCTTATCCCAGCGCACAGATACGCAGTATTTT	.	TRBV7-3	14	TRBJ2-3	.
CASSREDEKLFF	TGTGCCAGCTCACGAGAGGATGAAAAACTGTTTTTT	.	TRBV18	12	TRBJ1-4	.
CAISESPSGGANTGELFF	TGTGCCATCAGTGAGTCACCTAGCGGGGGGGCCAACACCGGGGAGCTGTTTTTT	TRBD2	TRBV10-3	18	TRBJ2-2	.
CASSLLLGRGTSGNTIYF	TGCGCCAGCAGCTTGCTATTAGGCAGGGGGACGTCTGGAAACACCATATATTTT	TRBD1	TRBV5-1	18	TRBJ1-3	.
CASSFPRQGSYEQYF	TGTGCCAGCAGCTTTCCGAGACAGGGATCCTACGAGCAGTACTTC	TRBD1	TRBV7-9	15	TRBJ2-7	once
CASSSNPTFGVSPLHF	TGTGCCAGCAGCTCTAATCCCACTTTTGGAGTTTCACCCCTCCACTTT	.	TRBV7-6	16	TRBJ1-6	.
CASSLQAFSGNTIYF	TGTGCCAGCAGCTTGCAGGCCTTCTCTGGAAACACCATATATTTT	.	TRBV7-9	15	TRBJ1-3	.
CASSLLGELFF	TGTGCCAGCAGTTTGCTCGGGGAGCTGTTTTTT	.	TRBV12-3/TRBV12-4	11	TRBJ2-2	.
CASSYSKMGSSYEQYF	TGTGCCAGCAGTTACTCGAAAATGGGCAGCTCCTACGAGCAGTACTTC	.	TRBV6-5	16	TRBJ2-7	once
CASSYRADGEKLFF	TGTGCCAGCTCGTACAGGGCCGATGGTGAAAAACTGTTTTTT	.	TRBV18	14	TRBJ1-4	.
CASSLWTGNEQYF	TGTGCCAGCAGCTTATGGACAGGAAACGAGCAGTACTTC	TRBD1	TRBV7-2	13	TRBJ2-7	.
CSARSGEGYTF	TGCAGTGCTAGAAGCGGAGAGGGCTACACCTTC	.	TRBV20-1	11	TRBJ1-2	once
CASSPPIGTGSNQPQHF	TGTGCCAGCTCACCACCAATAGGGACAGGAAGCAATCAGCCCCAGCATTTT	TRBD1	TRBV18	17	TRBJ1-5	once
CASSLRGAVGETQYF	TGTGCCAGCAGCCTACGGGGGGCCGTTGGAGAGACCCAGTACTTC	.	TRBV6-4	15	TRBJ2-5	.
CASKGIGRQGASYEQYF	TGTGCCAGTAAAGGAATAGGGCGACAGGGAGCATCCTACGAGCAGTACTTC	TRBD1	TRBV19	17	TRBJ2-7	.
CASTVTSGGVNEQFF	TGCGCCAGCACCGTGACTAGCGGGGGGGTCAATGAGCAGTTCTTC	TRBD2	TRBV5-1	15	TRBJ2-1	.
CASSPRQGRNTQYF	TGTGCCAGCAGCCCCCGACAGGGTAGGAATACGCAGTATTTT	TRBD1	TRBV7-2	14	TRBJ2-3	.
CASTPGAQTYTQYF	TGTGCCAGTACCCCGGGGGCCCAAACTTATACGCAGTATTTT	.	TRBV19	14	TRBJ2-3	.
CASSYLGQGEAFF	TGTGCCAGCAGTTACCTGGGACAGGGGGAAGCTTTCTTT	TRBD1	TRBV6-2/TRBV6-3	13	TRBJ1-1	.